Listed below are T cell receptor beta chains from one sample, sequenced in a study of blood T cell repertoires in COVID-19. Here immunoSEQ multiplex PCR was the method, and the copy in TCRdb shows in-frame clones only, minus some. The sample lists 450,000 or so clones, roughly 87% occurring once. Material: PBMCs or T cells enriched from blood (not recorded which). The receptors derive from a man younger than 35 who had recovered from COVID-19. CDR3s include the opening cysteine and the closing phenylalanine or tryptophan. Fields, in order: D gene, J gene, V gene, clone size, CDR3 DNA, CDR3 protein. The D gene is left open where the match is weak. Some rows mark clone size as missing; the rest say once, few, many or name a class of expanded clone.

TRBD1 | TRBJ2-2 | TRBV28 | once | TGTGCCAGCACCCGTGCGGACAGGGATGCCGGGGAGCTGTTTTTT | CASTRADRDAGELFF
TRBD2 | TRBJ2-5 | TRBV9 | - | TGTGCCAGCAGCGTGGACCAGAGGGGAGGGGAGACCCAGTACTTC | CASSVDQRGGETQYF
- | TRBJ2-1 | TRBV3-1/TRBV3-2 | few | TGTGCCAGCAGCCTAGGAGGGTCAGGAGGTGGTGAGCAGTTCTTC | CASSLGGSGGGEQFF
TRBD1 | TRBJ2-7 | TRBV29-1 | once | TGCAGCGTTGATGGAAACAGGGGGCTGGGGGAGCAGTACTTC | CSVDGNRGLGEQYF
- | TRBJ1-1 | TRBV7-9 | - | TGTGCCAGCAGCTTAGTACAGGGTTTTGTTGGGAACACTGAAGCTTTCTTT | CASSLVQGFVGNTEAFF
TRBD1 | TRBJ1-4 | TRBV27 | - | TGTGCCAGCAGTACCCTGACAGGGAGTAATGAAAAACTGTTTTTT | CASSTLTGSNEKLFF
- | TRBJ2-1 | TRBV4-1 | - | TGCGCCAGCAGCCAAGGCTCGGCGGCAACTTACAATGAGCAGTTCTTC | CASSQGSAATYNEQFF
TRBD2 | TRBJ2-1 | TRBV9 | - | TGTGCCAGCAGCGTAGTGGCGGGAGGGCCCAATGAGCAGTTCTTC | CASSVVAGGPNEQFF
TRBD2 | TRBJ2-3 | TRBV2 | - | TGTGCCAGCACGACCTCGGGGGGGAGCACAGATACGCAGTATTTT | CASTTSGGSTDTQYF
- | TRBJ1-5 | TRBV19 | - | TGTGCCAGTAGTATGACATGGAGGGGTGGTTTCCAGCCCCAGCATTTT | CASSMTWRGGFQPQHF
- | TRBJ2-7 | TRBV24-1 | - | TGTGCCACCAGGATCAGCGGTGAACCCCACGAGCAGTACTTC | CATRISGEPHEQYF
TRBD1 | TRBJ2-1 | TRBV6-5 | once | TGTGCCAGCAGTTATTCGCCGGGACAGTCCTACAATGAGCAGTTCTTC | CASSYSPGQSYNEQFF
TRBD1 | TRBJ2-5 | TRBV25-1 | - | TGTGCCAGCAGTGAATTTTTGGGACAGGGTTTGGAGACCCAGTACTTC | CASSEFLGQGLETQYF
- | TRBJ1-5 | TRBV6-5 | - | TGTGCCAGCAGCCCACAGCTTAATCAGCCCCAGCATTTT | CASSPQLNQPQHF
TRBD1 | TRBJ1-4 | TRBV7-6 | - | TGTGCCAGCAGGCCCACCGGGACAGGATATGAAAAACTGTTTTTT | CASRPTGTGYEKLFF
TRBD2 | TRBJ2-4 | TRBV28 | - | TGTGCCAGCAGTTTTCGGCGGGAGGGCCGAACGGACAAAAACATTCAGTACTTC | CASSFRREGRTDKNIQYF
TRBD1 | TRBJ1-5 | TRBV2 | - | TGTGCCAGCACCTCAGGGGGCGGACAGCCCCAGCATTTT | CASTSGGGQPQHF
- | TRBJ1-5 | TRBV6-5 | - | TGTGCCAGCTTGGGAGCCTTCAATCAGCCCCAGCATTTT | CASLGAFNQPQHF
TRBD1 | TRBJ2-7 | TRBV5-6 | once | TGTGCCAGCAGCGTATCAGGGGGCGGGCGGTACTTC | CASSVSGGGRYF
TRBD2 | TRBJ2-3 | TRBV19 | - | TGTGCCAGTAGTACCCTATTACGCGGGAGGCCCCCCACAGATACGCAGTATTTT | CASSTLLRGRPPTDTQYF
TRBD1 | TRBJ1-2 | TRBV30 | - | TGTGCCTGGAAGGGGGCGGGCTATGGCTACACCTTC | CAWKGAGYGYTF
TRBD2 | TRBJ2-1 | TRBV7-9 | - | TGTGCCAGCAGCTTAGTAGGGCTAGCGGGAGGGAGAAATGAGCAGTTCTTC | CASSLVGLAGGRNEQFF
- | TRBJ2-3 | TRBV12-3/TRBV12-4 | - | TGTGCCAGCAGTTCGGGGGTCGCAGATACGCAGTATTTT | CASSSGVADTQYF
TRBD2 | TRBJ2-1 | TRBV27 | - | TGTGCCAGCCAAGCGACTAGCGGGAGGTATTGGAATGAGCAGTTCTTC | CASQATSGRYWNEQFF
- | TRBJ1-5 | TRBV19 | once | TGTGCCAGTAGTATTCGGGTAGGTCAGCCCCAGCATTTT | CASSIRVGQPQHF
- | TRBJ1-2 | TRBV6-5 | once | TGTGCCAGCAGTTACTCTTTTGTAGCGGGGATGAGCTACACCTTC | CASSYSFVAGMSYTF
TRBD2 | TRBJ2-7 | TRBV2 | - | TGTGCCAGCAGTTCGGAGCCTTTACTAGCGAACTACGAGCAGTACTTC | CASSSEPLLANYEQYF
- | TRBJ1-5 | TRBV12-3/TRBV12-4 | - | TGTGCCAGCAGTCCCTCCCGGCAGCCCCAGCATTTT | CASSPSRQPQHF
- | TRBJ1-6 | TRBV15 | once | TGTGCCACCAGCAGGGACAGCAAACATTATAATTCACCCCTCCACTTT | CATSRDSKHYNSPLHF
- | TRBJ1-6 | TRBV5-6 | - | TGTGCCAGCAGCTTGCGAGGTTCCAATTCACCCCTCCACTTT | CASSLRGSNSPLHF
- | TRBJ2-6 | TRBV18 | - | TGTGCCAGCTCACCCGACGCGACGGGCTCTGGGGCCAACGTCCTGACTTTC | CASSPDATGSGANVLTF
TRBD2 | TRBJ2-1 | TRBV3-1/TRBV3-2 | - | TGTGCCAGCAGCCAAGGACGGCGTGCGGGGGGGGTCTACAATGAGCAGTTCTTC | CASSQGRRAGGVYNEQFF
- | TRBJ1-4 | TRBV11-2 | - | TGTGCCAGCAGCCCGGGGACAAAAAGTAATGAAAAACTGTTTTTT | CASSPGTKSNEKLFF
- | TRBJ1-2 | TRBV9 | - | TGTGCCAGCAGCGTAGCTCGTACAGGGAACTATGGCTACACCTTC | CASSVARTGNYGYTF
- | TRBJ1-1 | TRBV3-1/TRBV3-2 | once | TGTGCCAGCAGCCAGTACCTCGGGGTGAACACTGAAGCTTTCTTT | CASSQYLGVNTEAFF
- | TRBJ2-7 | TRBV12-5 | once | TGTGCTAGTGGTTTGGGTACCGGGGGAGGCCCCTACGAGCAGTACTTC | CASGLGTGGGPYEQYF
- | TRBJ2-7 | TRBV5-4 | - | TGTGCCAGCAGCTTCGGGAGTCCCTCCTACGAGCAGTACTTC | CASSFGSPSYEQYF
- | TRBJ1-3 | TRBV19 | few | TGTGCCAGTGGTCAAGGACAGACCCGCTCTGGAAACACCATATATTTT | CASGQGQTRSGNTIYF
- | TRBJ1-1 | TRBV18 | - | TGTGCCAGCTCACCGTTGCCAGTGGGGCGGAACACTGAAGCTTTCTTT | CASSPLPVGRNTEAFF
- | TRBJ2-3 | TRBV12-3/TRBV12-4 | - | TGTGCCAGCAGTTTTAAAAATACGCAGTATTTT | CASSFKNTQYF
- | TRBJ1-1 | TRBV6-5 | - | TGTGCCAGCCTTTCGACAGTATCCATGAACACTGAAGCTTTCTTT | CASLSTVSMNTEAFF
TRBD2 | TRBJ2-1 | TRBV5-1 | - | TGCGCCAGCAGCCCCGGGACTAGCGGTTTCTACAATGAGCAGTTCTTC | CASSPGTSGFYNEQFF
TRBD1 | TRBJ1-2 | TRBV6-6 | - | TGTGCCAGCAGCCCGGACGGACAGGTCCTGGGCTACACCTTC | CASSPDGQVLGYTF
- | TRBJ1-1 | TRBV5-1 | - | TGCGCCAGCAGCCCCTTTGAGACAGGCCAGAACACTGAAGCTTTCTTT | CASSPFETGQNTEAFF
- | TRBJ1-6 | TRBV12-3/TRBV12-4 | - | TGTGCCAGCAGTTTTGAGGGTGCTTCACCCCTCCACTTT | CASSFEGASPLHF
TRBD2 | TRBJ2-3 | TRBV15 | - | TGTGCCACCAGCAGGGCCGGGACTAGCATCATGGATACGCAGTATTTT | CATSRAGTSIMDTQYF
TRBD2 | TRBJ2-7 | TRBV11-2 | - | TGTGCCAGCAGCTCCGGGACTAACTCCTACGAGCAGTACTTC | CASSSGTNSYEQYF
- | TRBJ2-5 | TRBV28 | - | TGTGCCAGCAGTTCGGCAGGGGAGGGTCGAGAGACCCAGTACTTC | CASSSAGEGRETQYF
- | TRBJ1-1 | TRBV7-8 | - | TGTGCCAGCAGCACCCGATCCAGGGAGAACACTGAAGCTTTCTTT | CASSTRSRENTEAFF